The 10 T cell receptor beta chains presented below share a single source sample, sequenced in a study of regulatory T cells in long-lasting Graves disease. The time point: newly diagnosed GD, antithyroid drugs for less than 3 months. With RNA extracted from PBMCs as input, the TCR library was made. Relying on iRepertoire HTBI primers and Arm-PCR of CDR3 regions, the team built TCR beta libraries. Each CDR3 protein gets one entry after TCRdb re-called the multiplex PCR reads with MiXCR. The repertoire holds hundreds of thousands of distinct CDR3 sequences, with more than 10% as singletons. These same data were also listed under a study on T cells in Graves' hyperthyroidism and ophthalmopathy.

Here the sequenced sample was peripheral blood mononuclear cells (PBMCs), taken at new diagnosis, from a patient treated with antithyroid drugs. The receptors derive from a woman in her 30s with Graves disease.

A few counts support this clonotype. Here the CDR3 reads CASSPDKVQFF. The CDR3 DNA reads TGTGCCAGCAGCCCCGACAAGGTCCAGTTCTTC. The chain uses TRBV7-9 and TRBJ2-1, with D unclear. The germline CDR1 and CDR2 sequences are SEHNR and FQNEAQ (reference sequence). CDR3 length: 11 amino acids. V lost 5 bases to trimming and J lost 13 bases, with 12 bases between them. Full variable domain (remainder filled in from reference TRBV7-9 and TRBJ2-1): DTGVSQNPRHKITKRGQNVTFRCDPISEHNRLYWYRQTLGQGPEFLTYFQNEAQLEKSRLLSDRFSAERPKGSFSTLEIQRTEQGDSAMYLCASSPDKVQFFGPGTRLTVL.

This clonotype appeared many times. The chain carries TRBV6-5 and TRBJ2-2; TRBD1 matches 10 bases. The germline V gene encodes CDR1 MNHEY and CDR2 SVGAGI. The CDR3 is made up of 15 amino acids. Germline trimming cut 4 bases from V and 4 bases from J; bases unmatched to any gene: 3. The CDR3 loop reads CASSWRQGATGELFF. The CDR3 nucleotides read TGTGCCAGCAGTTGGAGACAGGGGGCCACCGGGGAGCTGTTTTTT.

This clonotype showed up just a few times. The rearrangement links TRBV7-9 to TRBJ2-2; TRBD1 might be the D (5 bases). The CDR3 runs 16 residues. Looked up from germline, CDR1 is SEHNR and CDR2 is FQNEAQ (reference sequence). V was cut by 5 bases and J by 4 bases, with 17 bases left in between. CDR3 bases: TGTGCCAGCAGCCCCGCTGGCAGGGCCGGCACCGGGGAGCTGTTTTTT. Translation: CASSPAGRAGTGELFF.

The chain combines TRBV19 with TRBJ1-2, with 9 bases that match TRBD1. V shed 5 bases, J shed 6 bases, and the junction held 13 bases outside the gene matches. Germline V gives CDR1 LNHDA, CDR2 SQIVND (reference sequence). This CDR3 comprises 16 residues. The chain's CDR3 is CASSSKNRDRVNGYTF. CDR3 DNA sequence: TGTGCCAGTAGTTCTAAAAACCGGGACAGGGTTAATGGCTACACCTTC.

In this sample, this clonotype turned up many times. The chain combines TRBV28 with TRBJ2-2, with D tentatively TRBD2 (6 bases). CDR1 MDHEN and CDR2 SYDVKM come from the germline V gene. The CDR3 consists of 17 residues. The ends were cut back, 6 bases at V and 1 base at J, with 18 bases in the middle. Here the CDR3 reads CASSRPRVGGNTGELFF. CDR3 DNA sequence: TGTGCCAGCAGCAGGCCCCGGGTCGGGGGGAACACCGGGGAGCTGTTTTTT.

This clonotype was seen a few times. A read error is possible here, since a much larger clone lies one base away. The chain employs TRBV7-8 and TRBJ1-2, with 8 bases fitting TRBD1. V gave up 3 bases and J gave up 14 bases; unmatched junction bases: 8. Germline CDR1 and CDR2: SGHVS and FQNEAQ. CDR3 size: 12 residues. CDR3 sequence: CASSFSGQGRTF. CDR3 in DNA: TGTGCCAGCAGCTTTTCCGGACAGGGAAGGACCTTC. Based on the CDR3 plus reference TRBV7-8 and TRBJ1-2, the full variable domain is GAGVSQSPRYKVAKRGQDVALRCDPISGHVSLFWYQQALGQGPEFLTYFQNEAQLDKSGLPSDRFFAERPEGSVSTLKIQRTQQEDSAVYLCASSFSGQGRTFGSGTRLTVV.

This clonotype was seen more than once but under ten times. The chain carries TRBV18 and TRBJ2-1; TRBD2 aligns across 7 bases. The CDR3 is made up of 15 amino acids. V lost 6 bases and J lost 2; bases outside the gene matches: 7. The germline CDR1 and CDR2 sequences are KGHSH and LQKENI. This chain's CDR3 is CASSPTSVTYNEQFF. CDR3 DNA: TGTGCCAGCTCCCCAACTAGCGTAACCTACAATGAGCAGTTCTTC. The full variable domain, rest sourced from reference TRBV18 and TRBJ2-1, is NAGVMQNPRHLVRRRGQEARLRCSPMKGHSHVYWYRQLPEEGLKFMVYLQKENIIDESGMPKERFSAEFPKEGPSILRIQQVVRGDSAAYFCASSPTSVTYNEQFFGPGTRLTVL.

In this sample, this clonotype turned up many times. The chain carries TRBV6-5 and TRBJ2-2; D gene ambiguous. Deletions cut 4 bases from V and 2 bases from J, with 11 bases between. This CDR3 region has 15 residues. In germline, CDR1 is MNHEY, CDR2 SVGAGI. As DNA, the CDR3 is TGTGCCAGCAGTTCAGGAGAGACTAACACCGGGGAGCTGTTTTTT. Its protein product is CASSSGETNTGELFF.

This clonotype was detected many times. The rearrangement links TRBV28 to TRBJ1-2, with D perhaps matching TRBD1 (6 bases). CDR1 is MDHEN, CDR2 SYDVKM, per germline. The CDR3 sequence is 14 residues long. V lost 2 bases and J 4 bases, leaving 11 bases between the germline ends. CDR3 DNA sequence: TGTGCCAGCAGTTTAGAGGGCAGGGGCTATGGCTACACCTTC. Protein product: CASSLEGRGYGYTF.

This clonotype was counted between two and nine times. The rearrangement links TRBV6-2 or TRBV6-3 to TRBJ1-2, with 7 bases matching TRBD1. The CDR3 totals 13 residues. The germline V gene has CDR1 MNHEY and CDR2 SVGEGT. V shed 6 bases and J 7 bases; nucleotides not matched to a gene: 8. CDR3 in amino acids: CASRFDRAGGYTF. CDR3 DNA: TGTGCCAGCAGATTTGACAGGGCCGGTGGCTACACCTTC.